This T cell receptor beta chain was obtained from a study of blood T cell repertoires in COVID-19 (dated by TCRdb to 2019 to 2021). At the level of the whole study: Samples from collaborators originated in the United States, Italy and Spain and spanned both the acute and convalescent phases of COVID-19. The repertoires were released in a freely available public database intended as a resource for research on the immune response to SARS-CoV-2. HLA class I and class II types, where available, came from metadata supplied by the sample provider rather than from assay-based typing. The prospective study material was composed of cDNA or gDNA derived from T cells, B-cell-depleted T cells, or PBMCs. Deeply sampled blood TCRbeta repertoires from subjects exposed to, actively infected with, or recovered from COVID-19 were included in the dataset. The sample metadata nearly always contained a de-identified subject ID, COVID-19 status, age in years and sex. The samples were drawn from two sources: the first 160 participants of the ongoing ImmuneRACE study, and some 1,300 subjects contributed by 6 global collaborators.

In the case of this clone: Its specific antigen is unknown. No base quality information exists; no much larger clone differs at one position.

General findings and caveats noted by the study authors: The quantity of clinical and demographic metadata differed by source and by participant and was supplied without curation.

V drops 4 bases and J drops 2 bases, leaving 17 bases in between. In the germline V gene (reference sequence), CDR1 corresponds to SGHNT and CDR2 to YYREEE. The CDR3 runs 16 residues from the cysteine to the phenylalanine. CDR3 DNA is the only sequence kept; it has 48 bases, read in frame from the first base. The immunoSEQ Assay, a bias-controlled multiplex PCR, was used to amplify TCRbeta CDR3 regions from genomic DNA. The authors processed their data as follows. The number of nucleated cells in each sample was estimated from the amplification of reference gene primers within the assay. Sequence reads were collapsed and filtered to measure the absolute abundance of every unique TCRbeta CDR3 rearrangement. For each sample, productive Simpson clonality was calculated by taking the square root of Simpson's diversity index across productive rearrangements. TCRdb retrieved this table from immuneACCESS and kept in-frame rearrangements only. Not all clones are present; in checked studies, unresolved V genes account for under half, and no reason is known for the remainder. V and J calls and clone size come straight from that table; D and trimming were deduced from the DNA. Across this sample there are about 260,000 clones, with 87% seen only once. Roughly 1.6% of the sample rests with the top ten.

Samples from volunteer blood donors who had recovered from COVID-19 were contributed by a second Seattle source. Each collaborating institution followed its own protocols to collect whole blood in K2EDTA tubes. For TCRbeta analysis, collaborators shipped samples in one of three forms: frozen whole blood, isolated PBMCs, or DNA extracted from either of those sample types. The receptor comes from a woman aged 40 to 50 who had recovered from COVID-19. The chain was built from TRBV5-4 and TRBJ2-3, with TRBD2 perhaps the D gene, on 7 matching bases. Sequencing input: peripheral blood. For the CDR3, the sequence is CASSTVGGGPTDTQYF. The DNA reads TGTGCCAGCAGCACGGTTGGGGGGGGCCCCACAGATACGCAGTATTTT.